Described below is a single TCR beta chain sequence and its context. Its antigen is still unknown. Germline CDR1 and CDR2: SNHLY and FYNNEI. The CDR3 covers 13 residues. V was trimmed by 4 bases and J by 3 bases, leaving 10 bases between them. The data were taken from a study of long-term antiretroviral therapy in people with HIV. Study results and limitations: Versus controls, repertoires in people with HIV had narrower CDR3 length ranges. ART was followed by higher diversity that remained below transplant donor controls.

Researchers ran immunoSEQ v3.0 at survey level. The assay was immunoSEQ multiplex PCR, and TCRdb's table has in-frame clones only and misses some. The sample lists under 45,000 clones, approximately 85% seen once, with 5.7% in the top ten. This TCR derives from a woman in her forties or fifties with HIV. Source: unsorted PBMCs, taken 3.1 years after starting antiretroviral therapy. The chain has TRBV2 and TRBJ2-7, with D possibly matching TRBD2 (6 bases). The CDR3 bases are TGTGCCAGCAGTGGGACTATGCTCTACGAGCAGTACTTC. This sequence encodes CASSGTMLYEQYF.